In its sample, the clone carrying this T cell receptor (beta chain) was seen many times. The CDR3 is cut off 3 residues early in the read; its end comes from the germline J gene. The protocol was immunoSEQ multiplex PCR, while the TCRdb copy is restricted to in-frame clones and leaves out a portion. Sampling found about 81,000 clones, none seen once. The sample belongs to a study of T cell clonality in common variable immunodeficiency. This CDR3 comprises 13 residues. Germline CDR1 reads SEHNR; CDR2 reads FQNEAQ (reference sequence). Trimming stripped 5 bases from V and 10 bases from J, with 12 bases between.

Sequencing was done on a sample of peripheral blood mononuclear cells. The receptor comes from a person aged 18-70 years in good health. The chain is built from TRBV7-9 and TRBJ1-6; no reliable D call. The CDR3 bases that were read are TGTGCCAGCAGCCTCCCGACACCCTCACCC. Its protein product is CASSLPTPSP. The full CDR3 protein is CASSLPTPSPLHF.